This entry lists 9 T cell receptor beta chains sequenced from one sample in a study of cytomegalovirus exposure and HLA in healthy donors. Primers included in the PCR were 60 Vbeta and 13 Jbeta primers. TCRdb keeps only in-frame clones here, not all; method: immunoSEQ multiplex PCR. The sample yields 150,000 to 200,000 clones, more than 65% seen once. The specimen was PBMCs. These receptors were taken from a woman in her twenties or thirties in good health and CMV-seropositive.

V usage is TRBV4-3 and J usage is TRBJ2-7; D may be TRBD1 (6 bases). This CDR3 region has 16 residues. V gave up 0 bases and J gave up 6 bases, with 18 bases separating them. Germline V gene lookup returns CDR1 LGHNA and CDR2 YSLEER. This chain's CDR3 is CASSQENFGQIGEQYF. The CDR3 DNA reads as TGCGCCAGCAGCCAAGAAAATTTTGGACAGATTGGCGAGCAGTACTTC.

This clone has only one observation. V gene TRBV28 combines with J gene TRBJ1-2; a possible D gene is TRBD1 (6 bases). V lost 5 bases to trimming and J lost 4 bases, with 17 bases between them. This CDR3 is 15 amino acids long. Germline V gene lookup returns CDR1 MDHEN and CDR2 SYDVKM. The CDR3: CASSTRTVRFYGYTF. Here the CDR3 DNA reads TGTGCCAGCAGTACGAGGACAGTAAGATTCTATGGCTACACCTTC.

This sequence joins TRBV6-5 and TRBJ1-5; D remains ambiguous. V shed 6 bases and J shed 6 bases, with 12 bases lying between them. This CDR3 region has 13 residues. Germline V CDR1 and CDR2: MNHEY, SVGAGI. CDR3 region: CASSPREGQPQHF. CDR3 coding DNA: TGTGCCAGCAGCCCCCGTGAGGGTCAGCCCCAGCATTTT.

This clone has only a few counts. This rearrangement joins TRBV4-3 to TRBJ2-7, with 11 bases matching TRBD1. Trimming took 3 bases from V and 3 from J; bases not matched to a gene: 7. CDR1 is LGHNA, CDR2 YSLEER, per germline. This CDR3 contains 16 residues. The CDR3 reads CASSQAWTGGDYEQYF. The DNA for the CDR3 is TGCGCCAGCAGCCAGGCGTGGACAGGGGGCGACTACGAGCAGTACTTC.

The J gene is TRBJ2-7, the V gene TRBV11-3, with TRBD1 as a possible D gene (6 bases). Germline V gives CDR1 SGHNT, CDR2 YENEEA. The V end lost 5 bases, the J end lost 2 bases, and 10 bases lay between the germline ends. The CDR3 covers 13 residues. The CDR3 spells CASSRGGTYEQYF. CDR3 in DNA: TGTGCCAGCAGCCGAGGGGGTACCTACGAGCAGTACTTC.

CDR3 sequence reads: CASSLGGAGYGYTF. The CDR3 coding sequence is TGTGCCAGCAGCTTAGGGGGGGCTGGCTATGGCTACACCTTC. The gene calls are TRBV5-8 and TRBJ1-2; maybe TRBD1 (6 bases). Germline V gene data show CDR1 as SGHTS and CDR2 as YDEGEE. The V and J ends lost 2 bases and 4 bases respectively, with 12 bases between them. The CDR3 length is 14 residues.

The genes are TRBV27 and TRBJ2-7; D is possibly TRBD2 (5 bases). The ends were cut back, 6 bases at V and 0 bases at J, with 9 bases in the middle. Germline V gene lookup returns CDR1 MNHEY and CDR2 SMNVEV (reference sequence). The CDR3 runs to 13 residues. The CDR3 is CASRGGSSYEQYF. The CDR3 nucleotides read TGTGCCAGCAGGGGTGGGAGCTCCTACGAGCAGTACTTC.

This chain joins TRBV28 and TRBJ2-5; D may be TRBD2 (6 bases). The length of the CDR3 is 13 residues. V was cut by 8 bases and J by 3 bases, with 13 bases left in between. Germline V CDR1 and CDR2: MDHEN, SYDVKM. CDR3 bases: TGTGCCAGCGTCGCGGGGCCCAAAGAGACCCAGTACTTC. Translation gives CASVAGPKETQYF.

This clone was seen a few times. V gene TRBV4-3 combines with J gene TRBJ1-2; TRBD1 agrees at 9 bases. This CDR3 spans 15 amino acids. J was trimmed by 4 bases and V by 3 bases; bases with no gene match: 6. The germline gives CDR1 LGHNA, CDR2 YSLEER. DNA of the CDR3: TGCGCCAGCAGCCAGCGGACAGGGGCGACCTATGGCTACACCTTC. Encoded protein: CASSQRTGATYGYTF.